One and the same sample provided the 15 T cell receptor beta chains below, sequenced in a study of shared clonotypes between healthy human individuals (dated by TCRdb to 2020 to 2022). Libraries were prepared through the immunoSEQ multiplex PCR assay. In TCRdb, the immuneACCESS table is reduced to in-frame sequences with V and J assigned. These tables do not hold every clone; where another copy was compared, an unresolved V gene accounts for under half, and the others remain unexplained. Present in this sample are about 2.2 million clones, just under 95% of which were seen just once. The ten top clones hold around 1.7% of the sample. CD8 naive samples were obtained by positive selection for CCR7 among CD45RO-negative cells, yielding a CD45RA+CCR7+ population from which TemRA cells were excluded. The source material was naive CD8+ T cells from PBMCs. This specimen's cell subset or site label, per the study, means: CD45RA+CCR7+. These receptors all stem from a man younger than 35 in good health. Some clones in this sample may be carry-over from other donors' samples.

CDR3 DNA: TGTGCCTGGAGCAGGACAGCCTACGAGCAGTACTTC. Its protein product is CAWSRTAYEQYF. The chain carries TRBV30 and TRBJ2-7; D possibly corresponds to TRBD1 (6 bases). Per germline, CDR1 GTSNPN and CDR2 SVGIG (reference sequence). The ends were cut back, 3 bases at V and 2 bases at J, with 8 bases in the middle. This CDR3 is 12 amino acids long.

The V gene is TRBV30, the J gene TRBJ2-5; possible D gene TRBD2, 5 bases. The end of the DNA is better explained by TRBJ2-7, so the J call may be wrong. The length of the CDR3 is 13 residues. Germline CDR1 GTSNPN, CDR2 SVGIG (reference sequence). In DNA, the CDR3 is TGTGCCTGGAGTGTAGCGGCCCCCTACGAGCAGTACTTC. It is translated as CAWSVAAPYEQYF.

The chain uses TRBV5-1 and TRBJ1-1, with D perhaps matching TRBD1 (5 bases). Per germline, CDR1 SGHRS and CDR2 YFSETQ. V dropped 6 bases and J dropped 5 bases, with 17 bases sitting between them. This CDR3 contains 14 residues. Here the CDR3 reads CASKYLDKGTEAFF. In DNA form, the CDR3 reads TGCGCCAGCAAATATCTAGACAAGGGGACTGAAGCTTTCTTT.

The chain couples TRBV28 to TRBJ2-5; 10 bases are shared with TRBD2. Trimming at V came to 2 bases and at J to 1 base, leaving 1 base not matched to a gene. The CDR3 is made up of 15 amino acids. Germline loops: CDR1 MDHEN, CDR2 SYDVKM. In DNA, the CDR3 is TGTGCCAGCAGTTTACGACTAGCGGGCCAAGAGACCCAGTACTTC. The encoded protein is CASSLRLAGQETQYF.

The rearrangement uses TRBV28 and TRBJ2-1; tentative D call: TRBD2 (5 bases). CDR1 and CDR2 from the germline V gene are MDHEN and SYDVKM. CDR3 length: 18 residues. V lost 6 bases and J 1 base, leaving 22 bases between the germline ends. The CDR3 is CASSYGGALARSYNEQFF. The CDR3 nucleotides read TGTGCCAGCAGCTACGGAGGAGCCCTAGCTCGGTCCTACAATGAGCAGTTCTTC.

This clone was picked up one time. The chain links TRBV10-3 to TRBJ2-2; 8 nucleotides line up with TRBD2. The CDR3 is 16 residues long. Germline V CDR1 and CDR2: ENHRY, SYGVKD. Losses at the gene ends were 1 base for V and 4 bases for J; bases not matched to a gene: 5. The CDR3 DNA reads TGTGCCATCAGTGAGTTAGGCGGGAGGCCCACCGGGGAGCTGTTTTTT. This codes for CAISELGGRPTGELFF.

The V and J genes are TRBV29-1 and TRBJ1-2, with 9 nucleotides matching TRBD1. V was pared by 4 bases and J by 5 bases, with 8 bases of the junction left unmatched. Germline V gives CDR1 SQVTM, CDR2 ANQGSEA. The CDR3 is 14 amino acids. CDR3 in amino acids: CSVGGGQGWYGYTF. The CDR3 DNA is TGCAGCGTTGGTGGGGGACAGGGCTGGTATGGCTACACCTTC.

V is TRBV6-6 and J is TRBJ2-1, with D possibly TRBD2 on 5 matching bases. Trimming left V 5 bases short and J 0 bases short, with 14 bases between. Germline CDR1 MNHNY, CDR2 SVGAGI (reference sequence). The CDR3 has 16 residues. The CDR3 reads CASSPLAFSSYNEQFF. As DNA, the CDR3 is TGTGCCAGCAGTCCCTTAGCGTTTAGCTCCTACAATGAGCAGTTCTTC.

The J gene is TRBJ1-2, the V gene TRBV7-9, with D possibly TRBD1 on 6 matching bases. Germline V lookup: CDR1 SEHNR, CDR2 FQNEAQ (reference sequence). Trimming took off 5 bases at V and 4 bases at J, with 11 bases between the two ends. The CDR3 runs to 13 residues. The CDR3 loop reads CASSTDSLYGYTF. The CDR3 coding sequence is TGTGCCAGCAGCACGGACAGTCTCTATGGCTACACCTTC.

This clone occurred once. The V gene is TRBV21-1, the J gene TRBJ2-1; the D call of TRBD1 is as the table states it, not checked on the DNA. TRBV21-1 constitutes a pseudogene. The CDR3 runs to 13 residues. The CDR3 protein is CARRTGNCNEQFF. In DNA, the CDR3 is TGTGCCAGGAGGACAGGGAACTGCAATGAGCAGTTCTTC.

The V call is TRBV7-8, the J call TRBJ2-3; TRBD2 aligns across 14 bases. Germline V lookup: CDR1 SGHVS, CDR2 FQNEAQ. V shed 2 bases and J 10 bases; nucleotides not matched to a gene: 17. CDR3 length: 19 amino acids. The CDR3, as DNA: TGTGCCAGCAGCTTAACCGGGACTAGCGGGAGTTGGGTGAAGAAGGCGCAGTATTTT. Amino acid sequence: CASSLTGTSGSWVKKAQYF.

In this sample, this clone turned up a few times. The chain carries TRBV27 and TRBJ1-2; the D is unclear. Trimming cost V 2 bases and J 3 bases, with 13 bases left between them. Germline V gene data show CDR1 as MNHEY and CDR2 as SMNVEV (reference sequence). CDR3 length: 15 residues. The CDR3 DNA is TGTGCCAGCAGTTTAGGGTTGAGTCCTTACTATGGCTACACCTTC. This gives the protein CASSLGLSPYYGYTF.

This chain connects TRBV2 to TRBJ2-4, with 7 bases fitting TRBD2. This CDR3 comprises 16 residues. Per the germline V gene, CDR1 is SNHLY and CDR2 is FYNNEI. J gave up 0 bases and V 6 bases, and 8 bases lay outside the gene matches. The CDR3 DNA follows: TGTGCCAGCAGACCCAGCGGGGTACTAGCCAAAAACATTCAGTACTTC. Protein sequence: CASRPSGVLAKNIQYF. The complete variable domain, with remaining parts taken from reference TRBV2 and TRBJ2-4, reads EPEVTQTPSHQVTQMGQEVILRCVPISNHLYFYWYRQILGQKVEFLVSFYNNEISEKSEIFDDQFSVERPDGSNFTLKIRSTKLEDSAMYFCASRPSGVLAKNIQYFGAGTRLSVL.

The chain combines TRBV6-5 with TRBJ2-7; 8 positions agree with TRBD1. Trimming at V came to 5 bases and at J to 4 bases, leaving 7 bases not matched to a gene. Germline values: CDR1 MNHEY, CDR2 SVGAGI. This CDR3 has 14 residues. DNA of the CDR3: TGTGCCAGCAGTAAGACAGGGGCCCCTTACGAGCAGTACTTC. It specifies CASSKTGAPYEQYF.

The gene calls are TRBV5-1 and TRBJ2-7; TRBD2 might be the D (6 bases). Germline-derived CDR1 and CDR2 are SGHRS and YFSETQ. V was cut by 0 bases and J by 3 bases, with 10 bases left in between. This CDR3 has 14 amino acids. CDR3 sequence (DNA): TGCGCCAGCAGCTTGGACGGGAGCCGCTACGAGCAGTACTTC. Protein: CASSLDGSRYEQYF.